Listed below are T cell receptor beta chains from one sample, sequenced in a study of OX40 agonist ivuxolimab in advanced cancers. Data came from immunoSEQ multiplex PCR; TCRdb stores just in-frame clones and leaves some out. The profile shows tens of thousands of clones, about 90% of them singletons. Here the sequenced sample was CD4+ or CD8+ T cells sorted from blood, taken in a trial of the OX40 agonist ivuxolimab. These receptors all stem from an adult with an advanced solid tumor such as melanoma, head and neck, liver or kidney cancer. The CDR3 runs from the conserved cysteine through the conserved F or W. Fields, in order: J gene, clone size, V gene, D gene, CDR3 DNA, CDR3 protein. D genes are given only for firm matches. Expanded clones are given a class, and other clones once, few, many or no size at all.

J: TRBJ1-5
size: NA
V: TRBV4-1
D: NA
DNA: TGCGCCAGCAGCGAGTACGACAATCAGCCCCAGCATTTT
CDR3: CASSEYDNQPQHF

J: TRBJ1-1
size: once
V: TRBV16
D: NA
DNA: TGTGCCAGCAGCCTCTTGAACACTGAAGCTTTCTTT
CDR3: CASSLLNTEAFF

J: TRBJ2-1
size: NA
V: TRBV5-6
D: TRBD2
DNA: TGTGCCAGCAGCTTAGGACTAGCGGGAGGAGAAAAGAATGAGCAGTTCTTC
CDR3: CASSLGLAGGEKNEQFF

J: TRBJ2-5
size: NA
V: TRBV28
D: NA
DNA: TGTGCCAGCAGTCCCCGGGATCGGGAGACCCAGTACTTC
CDR3: CASSPRDRETQYF

J: TRBJ2-3
size: NA
V: TRBV4-3
D: TRBD2
DNA: TGCGCCAGCAGCCCTAGCGGGGAGGGTCTGGGGTATACGCAGTATTTT
CDR3: CASSPSGEGLGYTQYF

J: TRBJ2-7
size: NA
V: TRBV27
D: TRBD2
DNA: TGTGCCAGCAGTCCCTCGACTAGCGGGACCCCCTACGAGCAGTACTTC
CDR3: CASSPSTSGTPYEQYF

J: TRBJ1-4
size: few
V: TRBV11-2
D: NA
DNA: TGTGCCAGCAGCACCGACCTCCCCGAAAAACTGTTTTTT
CDR3: CASSTDLPEKLFF

J: TRBJ1-2
size: NA
V: TRBV30
D: TRBD1
DNA: TGTGCCTGGAGCGGGGACAGGGGTATAGGCTACACCTTC
CDR3: CAWSGDRGIGYTF

J: TRBJ2-3
size: NA
V: TRBV7-9
D: NA
DNA: TGTGCCAGCAGCTTACTGAACTTTCGTACGCAGTATTTT
CDR3: CASSLLNFRTQYF

J: TRBJ2-7
size: NA
V: TRBV6-5
D: TRBD1
DNA: TGTGCCAGCAGTTATGACAGACAGGGGGCAGGGGAGCAGTACTTC
CDR3: CASSYDRQGAGEQYF

J: TRBJ2-5
size: NA
V: TRBV28
D: TRBD1
DNA: TGTGCCAGCATTTGGGCAGGGGGTAACCAAGAGACCCAGTACTTC
CDR3: CASIWAGGNQETQYF

J: TRBJ2-1
size: NA
V: TRBV7-9
D: TRBD2
DNA: TGTGCCAGCAGCTTTGGGACTAGCGGCCTTACTGGGCACAATGAGCAGTTCTTC
CDR3: CASSFGTSGLTGHNEQFF

J: TRBJ2-2
size: NA
V: TRBV11-2
D: NA
DNA: TGTGCCAGCAGCTTTGTCGGGAGCACCGGGGAGCTGTTTTTT
CDR3: CASSFVGSTGELFF

J: TRBJ2-5
size: NA
V: TRBV4-3
D: NA
DNA: TGCGCCAGCAGCCAAAGTTCGGGTTTATCGGAGACCCAGTACTTC
CDR3: CASSQSSGLSETQYF

J: TRBJ2-5
size: NA
V: TRBV18
D: TRBD2
DNA: TGTGCCAGCTCACCCCCTACTAGCGGGGCCCAAGAGACCCAGTACTTC
CDR3: CASSPPTSGAQETQYF

J: TRBJ2-3
size: NA
V: TRBV14
D: NA
DNA: TGTGCCAGCAGCCAGGCATCGGGAGAAGAGCAGTATTTT
CDR3: CASSQASGEEQYF

J: TRBJ2-2
size: NA
V: TRBV28
D: NA
DNA: TGTGCCAGCAGTCTCTACGGGAACACCGGGGAGCTGTTTTTT
CDR3: CASSLYGNTGELFF

J: TRBJ1-1
size: NA
V: TRBV27
D: TRBD1
DNA: TGTGCCAGCAGTTTACTCGTGGACAGGTTGAACACTGAAGCTTTCTTT
CDR3: CASSLLVDRLNTEAFF

J: TRBJ2-7
size: once
V: TRBV6-6
D: NA
DNA: TGTGCCAGCAGCTCCGGTGCCTACGAGCAGTACTTC
CDR3: CASSSGAYEQYF

J: TRBJ1-2
size: NA
V: TRBV10-2
D: NA
DNA: TGCGCCAGCAGTGAGTCCACAGACTATGGCTACACCTTC
CDR3: CASSESTDYGYTF

J: TRBJ1-1
size: NA
V: TRBV5-6
D: TRBD1
DNA: TGTGCCAGCAGTTTCTGGACAGGACATGAAGCTTTCTTT
CDR3: CASSFWTGHEAFF

J: TRBJ2-2
size: NA
V: TRBV28
D: NA
DNA: TGTGCCAGCAGTACCGCGGGGAGCACCGGGGAGCTGTTTTTT
CDR3: CASSTAGSTGELFF

J: TRBJ2-2
size: NA
V: TRBV7-9
D: TRBD1
DNA: TGTGCCAGCACCTTACAACCGGGACAGGGGTTGAACACCGGGGAGCTGTTTTTT
CDR3: CASTLQPGQGLNTGELFF

J: TRBJ2-7
size: NA
V: TRBV19
D: TRBD2
DNA: TGTGCCAGTAGTTTCGGACTAGCGGGAGGGCCGCGATATTACGAGCAGTACTTC
CDR3: CASSFGLAGGPRYYEQYF

J: TRBJ1-4
size: NA
V: TRBV4-1
D: TRBD1
DNA: TGCGCCAGCGACCCGACAGGGTCTAATGAAAAACTGTTTTTT
CDR3: CASDPTGSNEKLFF

J: TRBJ2-2
size: NA
V: TRBV27
D: TRBD2
DNA: TGTGCCAGTAGACTAGCCGGCACCGGGGAGCTGTTTTTT
CDR3: CASRLAGTGELFF

J: TRBJ2-3
size: once
V: TRBV14
D: NA
DNA: TGTGCCAGCAGCCACACCGGGAGTCTTGATACGCAGTATTTT
CDR3: CASSHTGSLDTQYF

J: TRBJ1-2
size: NA
V: TRBV29-1
D: TRBD1
DNA: TGCAGCGTTGAAGGGGAGGGACAGGGGGACTATGGCTACACCTTC
CDR3: CSVEGEGQGDYGYTF

J: TRBJ2-1
size: once
V: TRBV7-9
D: TRBD2
DNA: TGTGCCAGCAGCTCAAGGGATCTACTAGCGGGTATCAATGAGCAGTTCTTC
CDR3: CASSSRDLLAGINEQFF

J: TRBJ2-1
size: NA
V: TRBV19
D: TRBD2
DNA: TGTGCCAGTATCCCTGGGGAAGCGGGAGGGGCTCATGAGCAGTTCTTC
CDR3: CASIPGEAGGAHEQFF

J: TRBJ2-2
size: NA
V: TRBV28
D: NA
DNA: TGTGCCAGCAATAAAGGGGACACGAACACCGGGGAGCTGTTTTTT
CDR3: CASNKGDTNTGELFF

J: TRBJ2-5
size: NA
V: TRBV11-2
D: TRBD2
DNA: TGTGCCAGCAGCTTATGGGCTAGCGGGAGCGGTGAGACCCAGTACTTC
CDR3: CASSLWASGSGETQYF

J: TRBJ2-1
size: NA
V: TRBV5-4
D: NA
DNA: TGTGCCAGCAGCCCCCAGGTGGGGTATGAGCAGTTCTTC
CDR3: CASSPQVGYEQFF

J: TRBJ1-2
size: NA
V: TRBV7-9
D: NA
DNA: TGTGCCAGCAGCTTGGGACCGAGCACTACTAACTATGGCTACACCTTC
CDR3: CASSLGPSTTNYGYTF

J: TRBJ2-3
size: NA
V: TRBV7-3
D: TRBD2
DNA: TGTGCCAGCAGTATAGCGGGAGGAGCAGATACGCAGTATTTT
CDR3: CASSIAGGADTQYF

J: TRBJ2-6
size: NA
V: TRBV16
D: NA
DNA: TGTGCCAGCAGCCAAGGAAACTCTGGGGCCAACGTCCTGACTTTC
CDR3: CASSQGNSGANVLTF

J: TRBJ1-2
size: NA
V: TRBV7-2
D: NA
DNA: TGTGCCAGCAGCTACTCGGGGTCCGGGACGGGTGACTATGGCTACACCTTC
CDR3: CASSYSGSGTGDYGYTF

J: TRBJ2-1
size: NA
V: TRBV4-3
D: NA
DNA: TGCGCCAGCAGCCAATGGGGATACAATGAGCAGTTCTTC
CDR3: CASSQWGYNEQFF

J: TRBJ1-3
size: NA
V: TRBV4-3
D: NA
DNA: TGCGCCAGCAGCCAAGAAGAGGCAGGCGGGGACACCATATATTTT
CDR3: CASSQEEAGGDTIYF

J: TRBJ2-7
size: NA
V: TRBV5-6
D: NA
DNA: TGTGCCAGCAGTGGTGGGGTGGGTTACGAGCAGTACTTC
CDR3: CASSGGVGYEQYF

J: TRBJ2-6
size: NA
V: TRBV7-2
D: TRBD1
DNA: TGTGCCAGCAGCCCTGGGACAGGGGGCTTCAACGTCCTGACTTTC
CDR3: CASSPGTGGFNVLTF

J: TRBJ1-5
size: NA
V: TRBV27
D: NA
DNA: TGTGCCAGCAGTTTGGGTGGGGCGGGTCAGCCCCAGCATTTT
CDR3: CASSLGGAGQPQHF

J: TRBJ2-1
size: NA
V: TRBV27
D: TRBD2
DNA: TGTGCCAGCAGTTTATATAGCGGGACATCCTACAATGAGCAGTTCTTC
CDR3: CASSLYSGTSYNEQFF

J: TRBJ1-2
size: NA
V: TRBV6-5
D: NA
DNA: TGTGCCAGCAGAACCACAGTTTTGGGATATGGCTACACCTTC
CDR3: CASRTTVLGYGYTF

J: TRBJ2-5
size: NA
V: TRBV5-8
D: NA
DNA: TGTGCCAGCAGACTAGGGGGAGCATACCAAGAGACCCAGTACTTC
CDR3: CASRLGGAYQETQYF

J: TRBJ2-7
size: NA
V: TRBV6-5
D: NA
DNA: TGTGCCAGCAGTTTTTCTGAGGTGGGAGAGCAGTACTTC
CDR3: CASSFSEVGEQYF

J: TRBJ2-7
size: NA
V: TRBV5-1
D: TRBD1
DNA: TGCGCCACCTCTGAGACAGGGGCTTCCGAGCAGTACTTC
CDR3: CATSETGASEQYF

J: TRBJ2-1
size: NA
V: TRBV5-5
D: TRBD2
DNA: TGTGCCAGCAGCTCAGCGGGGGTGCAGTTCTTC
CDR3: CASSSAGVQFF

J: TRBJ2-5
size: once
V: TRBV7-3
D: NA
DNA: TGTGCCAGCTCGCCCAAAGGGTTTGGGGAGACCCAGTACTTC
CDR3: CASSPKGFGETQYF

J: TRBJ2-4
size: NA
V: TRBV19
D: TRBD1
DNA: TGTGCCAGTAGTTCCCGGACAGGGGGCACCAAAAACATTCAGTACTTC
CDR3: CASSSRTGGTKNIQYF

J: TRBJ2-7
size: NA
V: TRBV9
D: NA
DNA: TGTGCCAGCAGCCAGGGGGGCACGGGGATCGACGAGCAGTACTTC
CDR3: CASSQGGTGIDEQYF

J: TRBJ1-4
size: NA
V: TRBV7-9
D: NA
DNA: TGTGCCAGCAGCTTAGATCCGGGGGTTGAAAAACTGTTTTTT
CDR3: CASSLDPGVEKLFF

J: TRBJ2-1
size: NA
V: TRBV4-3
D: NA
DNA: TGCGCCAGCAGCCAAGATAGTGGGGGACTGTCCTACAATGAGCAGTTCTTC
CDR3: CASSQDSGGLSYNEQFF

J: TRBJ2-1
size: NA
V: TRBV15
D: TRBD2
DNA: TGTGCCACCAGCAGAGATCTGGAGCTAGCGGTCTACAATGAGCAGTTCTTC
CDR3: CATSRDLELAVYNEQFF

J: TRBJ2-1
size: NA
V: TRBV9
D: TRBD2
DNA: TGTGCCAGCAGCAGACTAGCTGCTCGCTACAATGAGCAGTTCTTC
CDR3: CASSRLAARYNEQFF

J: TRBJ1-1
size: NA
V: TRBV13
D: NA
DNA: TGTGCCAGCAGCCTAGGGGCTGCCCCAGAAGGAGCTTTCTTT
CDR3: CASSLGAAPEGAFF

J: TRBJ2-1
size: NA
V: TRBV2
D: NA
DNA: TGTGCCAGCAGTGACGTTCTAACCGCTGGTGATGAGCAGTTCTTC
CDR3: CASSDVLTAGDEQFF